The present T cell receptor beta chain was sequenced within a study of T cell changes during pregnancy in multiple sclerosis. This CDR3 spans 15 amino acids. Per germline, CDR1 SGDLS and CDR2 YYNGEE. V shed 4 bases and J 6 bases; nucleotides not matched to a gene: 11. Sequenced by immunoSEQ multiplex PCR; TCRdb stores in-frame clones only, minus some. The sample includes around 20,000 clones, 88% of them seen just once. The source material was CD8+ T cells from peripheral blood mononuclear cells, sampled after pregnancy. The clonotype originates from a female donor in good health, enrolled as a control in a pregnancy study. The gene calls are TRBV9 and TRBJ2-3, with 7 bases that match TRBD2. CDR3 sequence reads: CASSPEAGRLDTQYF. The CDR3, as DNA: TGTGCCAGCAGCCCGGAAGCGGGGAGGTTGGATACGCAGTATTTT.